One sample yielded the 20 T cell receptor beta chains listed below, sequenced in a study of beta chain features in type 1 diabetes. The sequenced template was cDNA made from the entire isolated RNA. TCRdb's table, derived via immunoSEQ multiplex PCR, lists solely in-frame clones and lacks some. The table shows around 150,000 clones, with 6.9% occurring only once. What was sequenced was central memory CD4+ T cells from blood. These TCRs come from a woman between 25 and 40 years old in good health.

The table lists this clone with a few counts. The chain recombines TRBV11-2 with TRBJ1-5; D possibly corresponds to TRBD1 (6 bases). This CDR3 is built from 15 residues. Germline V lookup: CDR1 SGHAT, CDR2 FQNNGV. Trimming shortened V by 0 bases and J by 6 bases, and 12 bases separated the two germline ends. DNA of the CDR3: TGTGCCAGCAGCTTAGATCCAGGGGCCAGTCAGCCCCAGCATTTT. Translating gives CASSLDPGASQPQHF.

This clone was detected only a few times. The J gene is TRBJ1-2, the V gene TRBV4-3; D gene unclear. The CDR3 has 13 residues. Trimming cost V 1 base and J 7 bases, with 10 bases left between them. From germline, CDR1 is LGHNA and CDR2 YSLEER. The CDR3 bases are TGCGCCAGCAGCCAAGTCCCGGAGCGTGGCTACACCTTC. This encodes CASSQVPERGYTF.

The chain joins TRBV7-3 to TRBJ1-1; 11 bases are a match to TRBD1. The CDR3 sequence is 14 residues long. Germline CDR1 and CDR2: SGHTA and FQGTGA. The V segment lost 5 bases and the J segment 7 bases; nucleotides outside the gene matches: 6. CDR3 protein: CASSPDRGRGEAFF. The CDR3 DNA is TGTGCCAGCAGCCCGGACAGGGGGCGAGGTGAAGCTTTCTTT.

The gene calls are TRBV2 and TRBJ2-1, with 7 bases identical to TRBD2. This CDR3 spans 15 amino acids. Per the germline V gene, CDR1 is SNHLY and CDR2 is FYNNEI. After removal of 6 bases from V and 12 bases from J, the junction contained 17 bases not matched to a gene. Here the CDR3 DNA reads TGTGCCAGCAGCGCTGAGCGGGACCCCCCAATAGGGCAGTTCTTC. The encoded protein is CASSAERDPPIGQFF. Using reference TRBV2 and TRBJ2-1 for the parts outside the CDR3, the full variable domain is EPEVTQTPSHQVTQMGQEVILRCVPISNHLYFYWYRQILGQKVEFLVSFYNNEISEKSEIFDDQFSVERPDGSNFTLKIRSTKLEDSAMYFCASSAERDPPIGQFFGPGTRLTVL.

This clone appeared a few times. The rearrangement links TRBV6-1 to TRBJ2-7; D uncertain. Germline CDR1 and CDR2: MNHNS and SASEGT. Trimming pared 5 bases from V and 5 bases from J, leaving 7 bases between. The CDR3 consists of 11 residues. The CDR3 reads CASSLTNEQYF. CDR3 nucleotide sequence: TGTGCCAGCAGTCTCACTAACGAGCAGTACTTC.

There are a few counts of this clone. The V gene is TRBV10-3, the J gene TRBJ2-7; D gene ambiguous. V shed 4 bases and J shed 4 bases, with 17 bases lying between them. This CDR3 is 15 amino acids long. The V gene's germline CDR1 is ENHRY and CDR2 SYGVKD. This CDR3 reads CAISAIETHSYEQYF. CDR3 bases: TGTGCCATCAGTGCAATTGAAACTCATTCGTACGAGCAGTACTTC.

This clone was detected only a few times. V usage is TRBV7-3 and J usage is TRBJ2-2; 9 bases match TRBD1. Germline CDR1 reads SGHTA; CDR2 reads FQGTGA. The CDR3 is made up of 17 amino acids. The V segment lost 2 bases and the J segment 3 bases; nucleotides outside the gene matches: 7. The CDR3 DNA follows: TGTGCCAGCAGCTTAGCGATTGGGACAGGGTACACCGGGGAGCTGTTTTTT. Protein product: CASSLAIGTGYTGELFF.

V and J are TRBV30 and TRBJ1-1, with a tentative D call TRBD1 (6 bases). Deletions cut 0 bases from V and 1 base from J, with 18 bases between. In germline, CDR1 is GTSNPN, CDR2 SVGIG (reference sequence). This CDR3 is built from 17 residues. The CDR3 bases are TGTGCCTGGAGTGTCCCTTTTATGGGACAAGCGAACACTGAAGCTTTCTTT. It yields the protein CAWSVPFMGQANTEAFF.

There are a few counts of this clone. This chain joins TRBV7-6 and TRBJ2-1; D may be TRBD2 (8 bases). Germline V gene sequence: CDR1 SGHVS, CDR2 FNYEAQ. The CDR3 length is 15 residues. The V end was cut by 4 bases, the J end by 7 bases, with 17 bases between. The CDR3 bases are TGTGCCAGCAGCTCAGGGGGGACTAGGTTAAATGAGCAGTTCTTC. Protein product: CASSSGGTRLNEQFF. The full variable domain, its missing parts supplied by reference TRBV7-6 and TRBJ2-1, is GAGVSQSPRYKVTKRGQDVALRCDPISGHVSLYWYRQALGQGPEFLTYFNYEAQQDKSGLPNDRFSAERPEGSISTLTIQRTEQRDSAMYRCASSSGGTRLNEQFFGPGTRLTVL.

This clone was observed a few times. The gene calls are TRBV27 and TRBJ1-2, with 7 bases aligning to TRBD1. From germline, CDR1 is MNHEY and CDR2 SMNVEV (reference sequence). V trimming: 2 bases; J trimming: 9 bases; junction bases outside the gene matches: 9. The CDR3 totals 14 residues. CDR3 sequence reads: CASSLGRDSPSYTF. The CDR3 bases are TGTGCCAGCAGTTTAGGTCGGGACAGCCCCAGCTACACCTTC.

There are many counts of this clone. The chain couples TRBV4-3 to TRBJ1-3, with D possibly TRBD1 on 5 matching bases. CDR1 and CDR2 (germline): LGHNA, YSLEER. The CDR3 has 15 amino acids. V was cut by 3 bases and J by 0 bases, with 9 bases left in between. The CDR3 nucleotides are TGCGCCAGCAGCCAGCAGGACAACTCTGGAAACACCATATATTTT. Protein product: CASSQQDNSGNTIYF.

This clone appeared a few times. The V gene is TRBV19, the J gene TRBJ1-5; D may be TRBD1 (5 bases). The CDR3 length is 14 residues. The germline CDR1 and CDR2 sequences are LNHDA and SQIVND (reference sequence). V lost 5 bases to trimming and J lost 2 bases, with 10 bases between them. The CDR3 DNA reads as TGTGCCAGTAGTGTTACGGGGGGCAATCAGCCCCAGCATTTT. The encoded protein is CASSVTGGNQPQHF.

The chain recombines TRBV19 with TRBJ2-4, with 8 bases fitting TRBD1. The ends lost 7 bases at V and 5 bases at J; junction bases unmatched: 7. The CDR3 covers 14 residues. Looked up from germline, CDR1 is LNHDA and CDR2 is SQIVND (reference sequence). The CDR3 DNA is TGTGCCAGTAAGGGCAGACAGGGGCAAAACATTCAGTACTTC. This gives the protein CASKGRQGQNIQYF.

This clone came up a few times. V usage is TRBV30 and J usage is TRBJ1-1; no firm D call. Looked up from germline, CDR1 is GTSNPN and CDR2 is SVGIG (reference sequence). The CDR3 sequence is 12 residues long. Trimming pared 5 bases from V and 11 bases from J, leaving 18 bases between. The CDR3 loop reads CAWERLKRAAFF. The CDR3 DNA reads as TGTGCCTGGGAACGCCTGAAGAGGGCCGCTTTCTTT. Filled out from reference TRBV30 and TRBJ1-1, the complete variable domain reads SQTIHQWPATLVQPVGSPLSLECTVEGTSNPNLYWYRQAAGRGLQLLFYSVGIGQISSEVPQNLSASRPQDRQFILSSKKLLLSDSGFYLCAWERLKRAAFFGQGTRLTVV.

A few counts support this clone. The chain combines TRBV5-1 with TRBJ1-1; a weak D match, TRBD1 (6 bases). Germline V lookup: CDR1 SGHRS, CDR2 YFSETQ. Trimming pared 2 bases from V and 11 bases from J, leaving 16 bases between. This CDR3 region has 13 residues. The CDR3 loop reads CASSLSEAGEAFF. In DNA, the CDR3 is TGCGCCAGCAGCTTAAGTGAGGCAGGGGAGGCTTTCTTT.

This clone appeared many times. The gene calls are TRBV7-2 and TRBJ2-7; D ambiguous. The CDR3 is made up of 12 amino acids. Between the trimmed V and J ends, which lost 0 bases and 5 bases, there was a span of 5 bases. Germline V gene data show CDR1 as SGHTA and CDR2 as FQGNSA. CDR3 in DNA: TGTGCCAGCAGCTTAGCGAACAACGAGCAGTACTTC. This translates into CASSLANNEQYF.

This clone has ten or more counts. The chain recombines TRBV9 with TRBJ2-1, with 13 bases that match TRBD2. CDR1 and CDR2 (germline): SGDLS, YYNGEE. The J segment lost 6 bases and the V segment lost 3 bases, leaving 3 bases of the junction unmatched. CDR3 length equals 15 residues. CDR3 DNA: TGTGCCAGCAGCGCCACTAGCGGGAGGGCCAATGAGCAGTTCTTC. Its protein is CASSATSGRANEQFF.

A few counts support this clone. This chain joins TRBV4-2 and TRBJ2-1, with 7 bases lining up with TRBD2. The CDR3 totals 15 residues. V shed 1 base, J shed 2 bases, and the junction held 2 bases outside the gene matches. Germline V CDR1 and CDR2: LGHNA, YNFKEQ. CDR3 amino acids: CASSQAAGTYNEQFF. CDR3 DNA: TGTGCCAGCAGCCAAGCAGCGGGAACCTACAATGAGCAGTTCTTC.

The J gene is TRBJ2-5, the V gene TRBV7-2, with D perhaps matching TRBD2 (7 bases). Germline V CDR1 and CDR2: SGHTA, FQGNSA. V was pared by 1 base and J by 5 bases, with 14 bases between. The CDR3 totals 15 residues. CDR3 sequence: CASSLGAGAVETQYF. The CDR3 coding sequence is TGTGCCAGCAGCTTAGGGGCGGGGGCAGTGGAGACCCAGTACTTC.

There are a few counts of this clone. The rearrangement joins TRBV2 to TRBJ2-2, with D possibly matching TRBD2 (5 bases). Trimming shortened V by 4 bases and J by 0 bases, and 9 bases separated the two germline ends. Germline V gives CDR1 SNHLY, CDR2 FYNNEI. This CDR3 spans 15 amino acids. CDR3 sequence (DNA): TGTGCCAGCAGTGTGGACTGGGCGAACACCGGGGAGCTGTTTTTT. This codes for CASSVDWANTGELFF.